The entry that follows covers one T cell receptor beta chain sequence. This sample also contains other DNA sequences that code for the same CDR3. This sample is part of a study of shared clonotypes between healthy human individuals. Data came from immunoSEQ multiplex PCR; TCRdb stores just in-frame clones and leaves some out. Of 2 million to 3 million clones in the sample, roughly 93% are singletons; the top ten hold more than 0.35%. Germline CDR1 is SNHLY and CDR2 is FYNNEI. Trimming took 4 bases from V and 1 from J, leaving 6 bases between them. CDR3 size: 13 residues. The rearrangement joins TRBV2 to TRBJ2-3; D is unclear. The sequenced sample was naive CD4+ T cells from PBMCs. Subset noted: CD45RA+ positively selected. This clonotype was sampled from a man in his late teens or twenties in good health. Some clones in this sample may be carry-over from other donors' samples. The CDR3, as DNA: TGTGCCAGCAGTGGCCAGGGCACAGATACGCAGTATTTT. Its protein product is CASSGQGTDTQYF.